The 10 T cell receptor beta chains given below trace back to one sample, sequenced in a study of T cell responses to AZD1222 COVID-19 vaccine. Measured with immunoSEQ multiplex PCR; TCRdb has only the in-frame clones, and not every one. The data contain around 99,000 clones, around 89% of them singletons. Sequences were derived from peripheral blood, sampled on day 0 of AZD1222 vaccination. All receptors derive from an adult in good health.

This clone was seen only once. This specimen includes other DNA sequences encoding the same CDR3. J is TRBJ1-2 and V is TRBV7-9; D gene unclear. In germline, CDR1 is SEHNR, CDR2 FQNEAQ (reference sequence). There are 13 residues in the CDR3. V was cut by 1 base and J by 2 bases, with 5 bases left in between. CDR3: CASSLGANYGYTF. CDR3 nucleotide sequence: TGTGCCAGCAGCTTAGGGGCGAACTATGGCTACACCTTC.

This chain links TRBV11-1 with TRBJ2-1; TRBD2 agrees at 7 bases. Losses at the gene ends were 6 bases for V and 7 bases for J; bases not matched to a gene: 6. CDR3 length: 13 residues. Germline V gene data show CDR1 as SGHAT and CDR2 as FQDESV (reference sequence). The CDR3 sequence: CASSSGTKNEQFF. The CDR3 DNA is TGTGCCAGCAGTTCCGGGACTAAGAATGAGCAGTTCTTC.

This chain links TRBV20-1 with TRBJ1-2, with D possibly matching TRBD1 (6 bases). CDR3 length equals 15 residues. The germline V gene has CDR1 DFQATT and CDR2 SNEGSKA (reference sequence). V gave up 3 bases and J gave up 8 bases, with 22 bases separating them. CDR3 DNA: TGCAGTGCTAGTTTTCCGGCGGGATACCAGGGGGGCTACACCTTC. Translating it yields CSASFPAGYQGGYTF.

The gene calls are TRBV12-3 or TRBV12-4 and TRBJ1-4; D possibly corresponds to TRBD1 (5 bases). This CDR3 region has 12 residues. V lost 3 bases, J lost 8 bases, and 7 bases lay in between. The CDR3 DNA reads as TGTGCCAGCAGTTTTGGGGGGGAAAAACTGTTTTTT. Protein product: CASSFGGEKLFF.

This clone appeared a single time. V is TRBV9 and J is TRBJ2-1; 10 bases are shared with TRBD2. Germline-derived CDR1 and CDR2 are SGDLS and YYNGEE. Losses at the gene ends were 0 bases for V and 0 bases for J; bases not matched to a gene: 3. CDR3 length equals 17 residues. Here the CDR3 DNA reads TGTGCCAGCAGCGTAGGACCTAGCGGGAGCTCCTACAATGAGCAGTTCTTC. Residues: CASSVGPSGSSYNEQFF.

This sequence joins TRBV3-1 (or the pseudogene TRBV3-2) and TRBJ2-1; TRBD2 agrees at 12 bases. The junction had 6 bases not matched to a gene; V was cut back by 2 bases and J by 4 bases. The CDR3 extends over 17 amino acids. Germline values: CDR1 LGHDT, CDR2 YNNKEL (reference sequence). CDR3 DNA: TGTGCCAGCAGCCAATATACTAGCGGGAGGACTTACAATGAGCAGTTCTTC. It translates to CASSQYTSGRTYNEQFF.

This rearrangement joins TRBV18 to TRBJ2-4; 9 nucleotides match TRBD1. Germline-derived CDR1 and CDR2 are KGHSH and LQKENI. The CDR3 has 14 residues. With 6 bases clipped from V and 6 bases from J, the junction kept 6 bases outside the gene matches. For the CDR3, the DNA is TGTGCCAGCTCGACGGACAGGGGTGTAAACATTCAGTACTTC. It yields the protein CASSTDRGVNIQYF. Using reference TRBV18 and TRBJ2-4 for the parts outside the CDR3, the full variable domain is NAGVMQNPRHLVRRRGQEARLRCSPMKGHSHVYWYRQLPEEGLKFMVYLQKENIIDESGMPKERFSAEFPKEGPSILRIQQVVRGDSAAYFCASSTDRGVNIQYFGAGTRLSVL.

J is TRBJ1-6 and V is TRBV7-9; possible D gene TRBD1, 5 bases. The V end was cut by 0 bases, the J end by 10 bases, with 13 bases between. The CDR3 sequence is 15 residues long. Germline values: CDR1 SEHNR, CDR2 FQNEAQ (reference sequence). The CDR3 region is CASSLAQGRKSPLHF. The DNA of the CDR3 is TGTGCCAGCAGCTTAGCGCAGGGAAGAAAATCACCCCTCCACTTT.

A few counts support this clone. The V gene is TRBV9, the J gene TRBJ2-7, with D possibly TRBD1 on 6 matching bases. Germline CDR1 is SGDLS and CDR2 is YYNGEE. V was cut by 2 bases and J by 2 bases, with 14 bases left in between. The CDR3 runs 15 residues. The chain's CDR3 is CASSVGPGQPYEQYF. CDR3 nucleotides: TGTGCCAGCAGCGTCGGACCGGGACAACCCTACGAGCAGTACTTC.

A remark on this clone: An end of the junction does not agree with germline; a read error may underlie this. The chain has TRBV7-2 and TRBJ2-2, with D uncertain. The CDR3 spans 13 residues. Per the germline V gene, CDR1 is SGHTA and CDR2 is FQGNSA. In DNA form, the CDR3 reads TGTGCCAGCAGCTGGGGAAGGACCGGTGAGCTGTTTTTT. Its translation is CASSWGRTGELFF.